One sample yielded the 3 T cell receptor beta chains listed below, sequenced in a study of T-cell reconstitution after alpha-beta-depleted transplantation in children (TCRdb year 2016). Reading the label with the study, this specimen's treatment or condition is: allogeneic hematopoietic cell transplantation with graft depleted of TCRalphabeta T cells and CD19 B cells. The library relied on PCR. The run used an Illumina HiSeq 2500. TCR library preparation used molecular barcoding, with unique molecular identifiers applied to normalize quantification of the TCRbeta repertoire. TCRdb reanalyzed the raw reads on its own, using fastp at Q25 for trimming and MiXCR for clone calling, and kept in-frame beta chains. Every CDR3 protein is listed once, alongside the most common genes and DNA of its rows. The sample table shows 350,000 to 500,000 distinct CDR3 sequences, and over 40% are seen once. 27% of the sample is taken by the ten largest.

The sequences come from PBMCs, collected before TCRalphabeta/CD19-depleted stem cell transplant. The receptors derive from a girl aged 2 to 10 with aplastic anemia, due to receive a stem cell transplant.

The chain recombines TRBV10-1 with TRBJ2-3; weak D call: TRBD2 (6 bases). The CDR3 is 15 amino acids. V was pared by 3 bases and J by 4 bases, with 14 bases between. Germline CDR1 WNHNN, CDR2 SYGVQD (reference sequence). CDR3 DNA sequence: TGCGCCAGCAGTGACGGCGGGAAGGGGTCAGATACGCAGTATTTT. Its translation: CASSDGGKGSDTQYF.

This chain connects TRBV5-1 to TRBJ2-7; no firm D call. V lost 2 bases and J 7 bases, leaving 16 bases between the germline ends. Germline V gene sequence: CDR1 SGHRS, CDR2 YFSETQ. The length of the CDR3 is 14 residues. The CDR3 spells CASSFGRGLEEQYF. The CDR3 coding sequence is TGCGCCAGCAGCTTTGGAAGAGGCTTGGAAGAGCAGTACTTC.

This chain joins TRBV6-1 and TRBJ2-3; D unclear. The CDR3 runs 14 residues. Trimming removed 7 bases from V and 0 bases from J, with 11 bases in between. Germline CDR1 is MNHNS and CDR2 is SASEGT. The CDR3 loop reads CASNYGTSTDTQYF. In DNA form, the CDR3 reads TGTGCCAGCAACTATGGTACTAGCACAGATACGCAGTATTTT.